This TCR beta chain originates from a study of shared clonotypes between healthy human individuals. Study information: CD4 naive and CD4 memory each took three plates per donor, while CD8 naive took two and CD8 memory one.

This table comes from immunoSEQ multiplex PCR, and its TCRdb copy is limited to in-frame clones, with some not included. The sample gives about a million clones, roughly 80% of which show up once; roughly 0.83% is in the top ten. All of the donors resided in Nashville, Tennessee, and each was a Caucasian adult. Study-level points and caveats: Sharing across four donors was highest in naive CD4 (roughly 5%) and lowest in memory CD8 (roughly 0.4%).

This CDR3 has 16 residues. CDR1 is SGHRS, CDR2 YFSETQ, per germline. Trimming shortened V by 4 bases and J by 5 bases, and 19 bases separated the two germline ends. This clone was recorded once. Its antigen is currently unknown. The chain combines TRBV5-1 with TRBJ2-1; a possible D gene is TRBD2 (6 bases). The sequencing input was memory CD4+ T cells from PBMCs. Noted subset: CD45RA-negative fraction. The TCR sequence derives from a man aged 18-30 years in good health. Some clones in this sample may be carry-over from other donors' samples. DNA for the CDR3: TGCGCCAGCAGCGCCCCCTCCGGGACTGCCGACAATGAGCAGTTCTTC. It translates to CASSAPSGTADNEQFF.